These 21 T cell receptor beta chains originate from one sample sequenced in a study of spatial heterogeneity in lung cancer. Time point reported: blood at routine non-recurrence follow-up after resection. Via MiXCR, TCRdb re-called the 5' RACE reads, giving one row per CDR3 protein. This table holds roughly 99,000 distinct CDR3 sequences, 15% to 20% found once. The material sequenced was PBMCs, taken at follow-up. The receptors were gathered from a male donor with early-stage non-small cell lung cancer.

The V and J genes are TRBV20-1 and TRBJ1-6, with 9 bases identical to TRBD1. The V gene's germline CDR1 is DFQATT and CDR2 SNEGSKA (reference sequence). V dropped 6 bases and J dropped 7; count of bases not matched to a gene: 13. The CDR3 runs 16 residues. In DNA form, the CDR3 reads TGCAGTGCCCTCCCGGGACAGGGAGCGAGGAATTCACCCCTCCACTTT. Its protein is CSALPGQGARNSPLHF.

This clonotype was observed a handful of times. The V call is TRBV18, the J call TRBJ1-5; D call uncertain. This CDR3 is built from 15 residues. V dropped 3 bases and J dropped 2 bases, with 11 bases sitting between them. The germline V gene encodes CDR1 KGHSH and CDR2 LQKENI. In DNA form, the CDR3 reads TGTGCCAGCTCACCCGAAGGGTTACGCAATCAGCCCCAGCATTTT. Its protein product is CASSPEGLRNQPQHF.

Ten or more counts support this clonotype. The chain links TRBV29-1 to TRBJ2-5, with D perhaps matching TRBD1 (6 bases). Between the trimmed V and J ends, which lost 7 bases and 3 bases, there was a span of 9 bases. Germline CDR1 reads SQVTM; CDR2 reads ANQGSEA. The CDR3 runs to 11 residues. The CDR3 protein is CSDWTEETQYF. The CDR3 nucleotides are TGCAGCGACTGGACAGAAGAGACCCAGTACTTC.

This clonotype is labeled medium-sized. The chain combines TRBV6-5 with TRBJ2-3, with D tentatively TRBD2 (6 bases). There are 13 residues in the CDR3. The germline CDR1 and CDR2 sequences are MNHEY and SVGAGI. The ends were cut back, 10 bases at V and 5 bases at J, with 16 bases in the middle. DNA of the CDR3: TGTGCCACCGGGACTCCCTCTGAAGATACGCAGTATTTT. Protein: CATGTPSEDTQYF.

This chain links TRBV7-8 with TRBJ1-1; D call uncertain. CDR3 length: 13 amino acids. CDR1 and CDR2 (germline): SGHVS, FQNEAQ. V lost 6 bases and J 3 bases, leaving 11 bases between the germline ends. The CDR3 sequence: CASRSQGYTEAFF. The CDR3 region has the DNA TGTGCCAGCAGATCTCAAGGTTACACTGAAGCTTTCTTT. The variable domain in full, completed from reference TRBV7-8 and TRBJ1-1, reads GAGVSQSPRYKVAKRGQDVALRCDPISGHVSLFWYQQALGQGPEFLTYFQNEAQLDKSGLPSDRFFAERPEGSVSTLKIQRTQQEDSAVYLCASRSQGYTEAFFGQGTRLTVV.

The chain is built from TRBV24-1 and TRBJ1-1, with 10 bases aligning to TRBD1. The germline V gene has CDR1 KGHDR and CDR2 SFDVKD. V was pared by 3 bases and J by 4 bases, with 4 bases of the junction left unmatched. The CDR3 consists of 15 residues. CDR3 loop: CATSDGRTGGTEAFF. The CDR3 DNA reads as TGTGCCACCAGTGATGGCCGGACAGGGGGCACTGAAGCTTTCTTT.

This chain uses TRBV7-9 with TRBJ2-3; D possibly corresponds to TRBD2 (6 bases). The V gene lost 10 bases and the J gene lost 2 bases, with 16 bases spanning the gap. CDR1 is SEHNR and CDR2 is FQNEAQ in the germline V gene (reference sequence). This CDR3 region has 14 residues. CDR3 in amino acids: CAITGRTPTDTQYF. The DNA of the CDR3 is TGTGCCATCACGGGGAGGACTCCCACAGATACGCAGTATTTT.

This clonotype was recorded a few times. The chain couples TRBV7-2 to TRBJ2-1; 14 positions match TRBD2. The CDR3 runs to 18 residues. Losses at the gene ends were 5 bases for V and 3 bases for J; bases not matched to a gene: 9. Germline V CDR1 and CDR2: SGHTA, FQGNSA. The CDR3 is CASSPSRLAGGLYNEQFF. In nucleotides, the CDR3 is TGTGCCAGCAGCCCCTCGAGACTAGCGGGGGGGCTCTACAATGAGCAGTTCTTC.

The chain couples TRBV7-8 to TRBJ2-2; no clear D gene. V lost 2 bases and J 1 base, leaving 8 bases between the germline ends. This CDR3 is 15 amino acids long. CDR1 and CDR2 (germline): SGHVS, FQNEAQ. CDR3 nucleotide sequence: TGTGCCAGCAGCTTATGGGGAATGAACACCGGGGAGCTGTTTTTT. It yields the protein CASSLWGMNTGELFF.

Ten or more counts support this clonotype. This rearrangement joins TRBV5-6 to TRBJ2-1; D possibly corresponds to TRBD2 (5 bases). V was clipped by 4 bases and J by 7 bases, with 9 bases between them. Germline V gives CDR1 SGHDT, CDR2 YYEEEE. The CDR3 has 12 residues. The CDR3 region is CASSTLANEQFF. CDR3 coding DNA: TGTGCCAGCAGCACTCTAGCTAATGAGCAGTTCTTC.

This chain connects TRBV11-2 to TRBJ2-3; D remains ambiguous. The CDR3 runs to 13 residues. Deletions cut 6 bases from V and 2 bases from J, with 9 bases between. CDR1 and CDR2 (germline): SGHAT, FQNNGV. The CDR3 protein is CASSSSNTDTQYF. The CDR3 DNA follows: TGTGCCAGCAGTTCCTCGAACACAGATACGCAGTATTTT.

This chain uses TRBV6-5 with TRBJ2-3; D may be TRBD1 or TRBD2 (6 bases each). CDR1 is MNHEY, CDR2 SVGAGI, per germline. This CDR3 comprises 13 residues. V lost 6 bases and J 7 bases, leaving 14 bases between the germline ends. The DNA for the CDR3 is TGTGCCAGCAGGGAGGGACACCCCAATACGCAGTATTTT. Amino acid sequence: CASREGHPNTQYF.

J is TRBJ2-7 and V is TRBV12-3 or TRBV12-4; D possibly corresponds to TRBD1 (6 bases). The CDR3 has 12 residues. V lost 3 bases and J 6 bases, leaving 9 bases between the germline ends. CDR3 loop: CASSFDRSEQYF. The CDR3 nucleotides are TGTGCCAGCAGTTTTGACAGGTCCGAGCAGTACTTC.

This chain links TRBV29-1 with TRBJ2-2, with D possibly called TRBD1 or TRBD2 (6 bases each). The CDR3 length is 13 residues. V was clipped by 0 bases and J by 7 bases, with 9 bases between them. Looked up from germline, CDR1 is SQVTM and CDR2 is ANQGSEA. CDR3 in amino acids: CSVEDGGHGELFF. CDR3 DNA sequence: TGCAGCGTTGAAGACGGGGGCCACGGGGAGCTGTTTTTT.

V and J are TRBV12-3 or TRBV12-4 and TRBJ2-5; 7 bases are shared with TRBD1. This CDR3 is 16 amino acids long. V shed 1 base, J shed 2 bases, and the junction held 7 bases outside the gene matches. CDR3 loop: CASSLETGKQQETQYF. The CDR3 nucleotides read TGTGCCAGCAGTTTAGAGACAGGGAAACAACAAGAGACCCAGTACTTC.

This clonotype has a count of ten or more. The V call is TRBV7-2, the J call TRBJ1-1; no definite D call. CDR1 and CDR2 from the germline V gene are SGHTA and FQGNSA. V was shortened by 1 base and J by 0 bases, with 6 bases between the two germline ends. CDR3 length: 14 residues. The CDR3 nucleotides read TGTGCCAGCAGCTTAGAGGGAGTGAACACTGAAGCTTTCTTT. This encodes CASSLEGVNTEAFF.

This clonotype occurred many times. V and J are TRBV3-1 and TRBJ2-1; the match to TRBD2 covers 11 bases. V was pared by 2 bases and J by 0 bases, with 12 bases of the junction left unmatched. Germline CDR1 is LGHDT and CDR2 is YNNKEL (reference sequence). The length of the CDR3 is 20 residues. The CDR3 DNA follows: TGTGCCAGCAGCCAATGGCTAGCGGGAGGTTACCTACTCTCCTACAATGAGCAGTTCTTC. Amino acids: CASSQWLAGGYLLSYNEQFF.

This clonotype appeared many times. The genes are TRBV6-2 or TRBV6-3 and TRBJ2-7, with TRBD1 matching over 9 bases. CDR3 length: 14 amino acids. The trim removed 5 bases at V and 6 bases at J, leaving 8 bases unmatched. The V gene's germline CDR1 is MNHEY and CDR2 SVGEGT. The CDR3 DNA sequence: TGTGCCAGCAGTAGCACCGGGACAGGGTTCGAGCAGTACGTC. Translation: CASSSTGTGFEQYV.

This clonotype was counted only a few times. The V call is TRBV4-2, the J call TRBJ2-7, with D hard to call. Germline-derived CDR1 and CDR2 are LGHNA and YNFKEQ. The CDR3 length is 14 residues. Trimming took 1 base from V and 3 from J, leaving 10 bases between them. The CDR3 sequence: CASSQGTPGYEQYF. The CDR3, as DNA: TGTGCCAGCAGCCAAGGCACCCCCGGCTACGAGCAGTACTTC.

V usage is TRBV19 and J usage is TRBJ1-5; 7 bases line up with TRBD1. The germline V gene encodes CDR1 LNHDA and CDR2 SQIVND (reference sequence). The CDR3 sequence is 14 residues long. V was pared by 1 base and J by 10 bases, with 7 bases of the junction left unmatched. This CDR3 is CASSIGTGEGPQHF. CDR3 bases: TGTGCCAGTAGTATAGGGACAGGTGAAGGTCCCCAGCATTTT.

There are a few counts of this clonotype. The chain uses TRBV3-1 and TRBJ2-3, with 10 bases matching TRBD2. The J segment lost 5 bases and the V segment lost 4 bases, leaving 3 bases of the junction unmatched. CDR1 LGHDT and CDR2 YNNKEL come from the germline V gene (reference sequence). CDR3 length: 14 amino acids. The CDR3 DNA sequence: TGTGCCAGCAGCCTCCGGACTAGCGGAGATACGCAGTATTTT. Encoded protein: CASSLRTSGDTQYF.